These 2 T cell receptor beta chains originate from one sample sequenced in a study of read filtering for tumor transcriptome and immune sequencing. This library used roughly 400 ng RNA and molecular barcoded adaptors spanning alpha/delta and beta/gamma chains. One entry per CDR3 protein, called by TCRdb with MiXCR from the reads. The sample contains roughly 130,000 distinct CDR3 sequences, 10% to 15% of which appear only once. Input material: a population of CD138-negative cells sorted from bone marrow. Receptors originate from a donor aged 40 or older with multiple myeloma.

This clonotype was detected many times. V usage is TRBV5-1 and J usage is TRBJ2-1, with 11 bases identical to TRBD2. Germline V gives CDR1 SGHRS, CDR2 YFSETQ. Unmatched junction bases numbered 5, after V lost 6 bases and J lost 3 bases. The CDR3 contains 15 residues. CDR3: CASTVAGGGYNEQFF. As DNA, the CDR3 is TGCGCCAGCACAGTAGCGGGGGGGGGCTACAATGAGCAGTTCTTC.

The J gene is TRBJ1-5, the V gene TRBV6-1, with D uncertain. The V end lost 6 bases, the J end lost 11 bases, and 14 bases lay between the germline ends. The CDR3 totals 12 residues. CDR1 and CDR2 (germline): MNHNS, SASEGT. The CDR3 coding sequence is TGTGCCAGCAGCGAGCCCCAGCGGTCCCAGCATTTT. Its translation is CASSEPQRSQHF.